The T cell receptor beta chain under discussion was sequenced for a study of blood T cell repertoires in COVID-19. Across the whole study: PBMCs, B-cell-depleted T cells, or T cells provided the cDNA or gDNA that made up the material.

Looked up from germline, CDR1 is SGHTA and CDR2 is FQGNSA. The CDR3 has 13 amino acids. On this clone: At one of its ends the junction is not consistent with the germline gene, which may arise from a read error.

Measured with immunoSEQ multiplex PCR; TCRdb has only the in-frame clones, and not every one. The sample has some 200,000 clones; about 88% are singletons. Sequencing input: PBMCs or T cells enriched from blood (not recorded which). The gene calls are TRBV7-2 and TRBJ2-3; D not resolved. The clonotype comes from a woman in her 30s who had recovered from COVID-19. The DNA of the CDR3 is TGTGCCAGCAGCTTAATTAGCAAAGATACGCAGTATTTT. The encoded protein is CASSLISKDTQYF.